The entry below describes one TCR beta chain. Its matching antigen is unknown. With 2 bases clipped from V and 6 bases from J, the junction kept 10 bases outside the gene matches. CDR3 length: 16 residues. The germline V gene has CDR1 SGHRS and CDR2 YFSETQ. The method was immunoSEQ multiplex PCR; TCRdb's version includes in-frame clones alone and lacks a portion of them. Here the sample spans 160,000 or so clones, 90% being singletons. The record originates from a study of T cell responses to AZD1222 COVID-19 vaccine. Study information: Pooling of second doses given at about 4 or about 12 weeks was done.

Overall study results and limits: Repertoires were obtained solely post-peak T cell response. Two doses of AZD1222 preceded a rise in Spike-specific TCR breadth and depth. Possibly, clonal diversity was underestimated; donors were largely white British and included more females.

The receptor comes from an adult in good health. The chain is built from TRBV5-1 and TRBJ2-7; 11 bases are a match to TRBD2. Sequences were derived from peripheral blood, sampled on day 0 of AZD1222 vaccination. The CDR3 DNA reads TGCGCCAGCAGCTTACAGACTAGCGGGACCCCCGTCGAGCAGTACTTC. Translating gives CASSLQTSGTPVEQYF.